This TCR beta chain appears in the sequencing data of a study of T cells in Graves' hyperthyroidism and ophthalmopathy. Regions amplified from RNA transcripts were the TCR beta CDR3 regions. Primed by the HTBI set, a first-round RT-PCR was run on the TCR CDR3. TCRdb reprocessed the multiplex PCR reads via MiXCR and lists one record per CDR3 protein. The data hold about 250,000 distinct CDR3 sequences, with approximately 24% observed a single time. The CDR3 is 12 residues long. Trimming took off 2 bases at V and 5 bases at J, with 9 bases between the two ends. Germline CDR1 GTSNPN, CDR2 SVGIG (reference sequence). The table lists this clonotype with many counts. The antigen remains unidentified. Notes on the study in general: A model using 13 V-J features told ophthalmopathy apart from stable hyperthyroidism.

This sequence joins TRBV30 and TRBJ1-1, with unresolved D. Sequencing was done on a sample of blood. The receptor comes from a middle-aged woman with Graves' ophthalmopathy. The CDR3 is CAWSSGRTEAFF. CDR3 in DNA: TGTGCCTGGAGTTCGGGAAGGACTGAAGCTTTCTTT.